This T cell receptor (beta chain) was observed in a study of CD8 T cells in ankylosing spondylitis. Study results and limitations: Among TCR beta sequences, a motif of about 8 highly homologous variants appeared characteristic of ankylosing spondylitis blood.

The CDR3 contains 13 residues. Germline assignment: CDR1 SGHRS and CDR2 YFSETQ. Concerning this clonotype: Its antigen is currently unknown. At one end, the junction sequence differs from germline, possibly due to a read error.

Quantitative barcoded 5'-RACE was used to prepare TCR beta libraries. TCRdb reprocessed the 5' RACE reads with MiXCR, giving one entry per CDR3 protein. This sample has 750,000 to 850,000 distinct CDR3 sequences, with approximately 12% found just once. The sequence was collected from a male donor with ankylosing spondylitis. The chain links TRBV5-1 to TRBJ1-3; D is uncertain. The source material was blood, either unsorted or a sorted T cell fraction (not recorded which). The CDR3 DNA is TGCGCCAGCAGCTTGCAGCCGGAAACACCAGCGAATTTT. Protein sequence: CASSLQPETPANF.